This section outlines one T cell receptor (beta chain) sequence together with its context. No antigen is known for it. UMI-labeled TRB cDNA libraries were prepared by 5' RACE. TCRdb reanalyzed the 5' RACE reads and collapses them to one entry per CDR3 protein, without DNA. This specimen shows around 160,000 distinct CDR3 sequences; the ten leading clones hold roughly 0.28%. This specimen comes from a study of CXCR3-negative and CXCR3-positive naive CD8 T cells. Study-level results: Naive cells positive for CXCR3 carried more hydrophobic TRB CDR3s than CXCR3-negative ones.

CDR1 is DFQATT and CDR2 is SNEGSKA in the germline V gene (reference sequence). CDR3 length: 16 amino acids. The chain carries TRBV20-1 and TRBJ2-7; TCRdb proposes TRBD1, but this gene call is untestable without DNA. This receptor was taken from a human donor in good health. Some clones in this sample may be carry-over from other donors' samples. What was sequenced was naive CXCR3+ CD8+ T cells from blood. Documented subset: CD45RO-CCR7+CD27+CD95- naive CD8+ T cells expressing CXCR3 (TNR3+). This CDR3 reads CSARPQGATGPYEQYF.